One sample yielded the 25 T cell receptor beta chains listed below, sequenced in a study of cytomegalovirus exposure and HLA in healthy donors. The PCR employed 60 Vbeta primers together with 13 Jbeta primers. Clones were read by immunoSEQ multiplex PCR, and TCRdb kept only the in-frame ones, dropping some. The sample lists about 110,000 clones; 65% to 80% were seen once. Sequencing input: PBMCs. The receptors originated from a male donor in good health and CMV-seropositive.

The chain recombines TRBV7-2 with TRBJ1-2; 9 nucleotides align to TRBD1. The CDR3 extends over 14 amino acids. V lost 5 bases, J lost 5 bases, and 6 bases stayed unmatched. Germline CDR1 reads SGHTA; CDR2 reads FQGNSA. In nucleotides, the CDR3 is TGTGCCAGCAGCATTGGACAGGGGCGGTATGGCTACACCTTC. This translates into CASSIGQGRYGYTF.

In its sample, this clone was seen once. The gene calls are TRBV27 and TRBJ1-1, with D perhaps matching TRBD1 (6 bases). This CDR3 spans 13 amino acids. Between the trimmed V and J ends, which lost 6 bases and 7 bases, there was a span of 15 bases. Germline lookup yields CDR1 MNHEY and CDR2 SMNVEV (reference sequence). The CDR3 DNA reads as TGTGCCAGCAGCCTACAGGGTTCGATTGAAGCTTTCTTT. Protein product: CASSLQGSIEAFF.

This chain links TRBV7-2 with TRBJ2-5; the D gene is possibly TRBD1 (6 bases). This CDR3 comprises 13 residues. V shed 1 base and J shed 3 bases, with 6 bases lying between them. Germline V gene lookup returns CDR1 SGHTA and CDR2 FQGNSA. CDR3 amino acids: CASSLDREETQYF. DNA of the CDR3: TGTGCCAGCAGCTTAGACAGGGAAGAGACCCAGTACTTC.

This sequence joins TRBV7-9 and TRBJ1-5, with TRBD1 as a possible D gene (6 bases). The germline V gene has CDR1 SEHNR and CDR2 FQNEAQ (reference sequence). Trimming pared 5 bases from V and 0 bases from J, leaving 11 bases between. The CDR3 covers 15 residues. Written as DNA, the CDR3 is TGTGCCAGCAGCCCCGGACAGAATAGCAATCAGCCCCAGCATTTT. Amino acid sequence: CASSPGQNSNQPQHF.

The rearrangement uses TRBV4-2 and TRBJ2-5; 7 bases agree with TRBD2. With 1 base clipped from V and 2 bases from J, the junction kept 4 bases outside the gene matches. The CDR3 is 15 amino acids. Germline CDR1 and CDR2: LGHNA and YNFKEQ. The CDR3, as DNA: TGTGCCAGCAGCCAAGCTAGCGGTGGACAAGAGACCCAGTACTTC. As protein: CASSQASGGQETQYF.

As for this clone: This sample also contains other DNA sequences that code for the same CDR3. This chain links TRBV18 with TRBJ1-1, with TRBD1 as a possible D gene (5 bases). CDR3 length: 13 amino acids. The germline CDR1 and CDR2 sequences are KGHSH and LQKENI. Trimming cost V 3 bases and J 1 base, with 6 bases left between them. CDR3 nucleotide sequence: TGTGCCAGCTCACCGGGGCAGAACACTGAAGCTTTCTTT. This translates into CASSPGQNTEAFF.

V and J are TRBV7-2 and TRBJ2-1; 11 bases fit TRBD1. The CDR3 is made up of 16 amino acids. V lost 3 bases and J lost 6; bases outside the gene matches: 7. Germline V CDR1 and CDR2: SGHTA, FQGNSA. The CDR3 reads CASSFASGTGGNEQFF. CDR3 in DNA: TGTGCCAGCAGCTTCGCCTCCGGGACAGGGGGCAATGAGCAGTTCTTC.

V and J are TRBV29-1 and TRBJ2-1; 10 nucleotides agree with TRBD2. The trim removed 0 bases at V and 4 bases at J, leaving 3 bases unmatched. The CDR3 spans 15 residues. Per germline, CDR1 SQVTM and CDR2 ANQGSEA. CDR3 loop: CSVEDRAGGYNEQFF. Written as DNA, the CDR3 is TGCAGCGTTGAAGATCGAGCGGGAGGGTACAATGAGCAGTTCTTC.

The V call is TRBV7-9, the J call TRBJ2-7; D possibly corresponds to TRBD1 (6 bases). The CDR3 has 14 amino acids. CDR1 SEHNR and CDR2 FQNEAQ come from the germline V gene (reference sequence). With 5 bases removed from V and 2 bases from J, the gap between germline ends came to 13 bases. The CDR3 DNA follows: TGTGCCAGCAGCCCCCGGAACAGGGCCTACGAGCAGTACTTC. Its protein product is CASSPRNRAYEQYF.

This clone was counted a single time. The chain carries TRBV9 and TRBJ2-1; TRBD1 aligns across 9 bases. Germline V lookup: CDR1 SGDLS, CDR2 YYNGEE. J gave up 9 bases and V 4 bases, and 14 bases lay outside the gene matches. The length of the CDR3 is 16 residues. As DNA, the CDR3 is TGTGCCAGCAGCCCTAGCTTAGGGGACAGGGAGGCTGAGCAGTTCTTC. Amino acid sequence: CASSPSLGDREAEQFF.

The chain uses TRBV5-6 and TRBJ1-5, with D perhaps matching TRBD1 (5 bases). Trimming shortened V by 7 bases and J by 7 bases, and 15 bases separated the two germline ends. CDR3 length equals 13 residues. CDR1 and CDR2 (germline): SGHDT, YYEEEE. CDR3 in DNA: TGTGCCAGCGCCCGCCAGGGAACCCAGCCCCAGCATTTT. Protein: CASARQGTQPQHF.

The chain links TRBV7-9 to TRBJ2-7, with 9 bases lining up with TRBD1. V was pared by 5 bases and J by 5 bases, with 7 bases of the junction left unmatched. Per the germline V gene, CDR1 is SEHNR and CDR2 is FQNEAQ (reference sequence). The CDR3 extends over 14 amino acids. CDR3 DNA sequence: TGTGCCAGCAGCACCCGGACAGGGGACGACGAGCAGTACTTC. Translation: CASSTRTGDDEQYF.

This clone was seen once. This chain connects TRBV2 to TRBJ2-7; 10 bases align to TRBD2. The CDR3 spans 14 residues. Losses at the gene ends were 7 bases for V and 5 bases for J; bases not matched to a gene: 8. The germline CDR1 and CDR2 sequences are SNHLY and FYNNEI. The DNA of the CDR3 is TGTGCCAGCAACCAGCGGGAGGGAGGCAACGAGCAGTACTTC. Its translation: CASNQREGGNEQYF.

The CDR3 DNA sequence: TGTGCCATCAAGACCGCGACAGTGAACACTGAAGCTTTCTTT. Translation: CAIKTATVNTEAFF. The rearrangement joins TRBV10-3 to TRBJ1-1; D is perhaps TRBD1 (5 bases). The CDR3 runs to 14 residues. Trimming took 7 bases from V and 0 from J, leaving 12 bases between them. The germline CDR1 and CDR2 sequences are ENHRY and SYGVKD.

V is TRBV7-2 and J is TRBJ1-1; D is ambiguous. The CDR3 sequence is 13 residues long. The germline CDR1 and CDR2 sequences are SGHTA and FQGNSA. Trimming left V 2 bases short and J 1 base short, with 5 bases between. This CDR3 reads CASSLIQNTEAFF. For the CDR3, the DNA is TGTGCCAGCAGCTTAATACAGAACACTGAAGCTTTCTTT.

For the CDR3, the DNA is TGTGCCAGCAGCTTCCAACACCGCCCCGATTACGAGCAGTACTTC. Amino acid sequence: CASSFQHRPDYEQYF. This rearrangement joins TRBV7-2 to TRBJ2-7; the D is unclear. The CDR3 contains 15 residues. Trimming took 3 bases from V and 4 from J, leaving 16 bases between them. From germline, CDR1 is SGHTA and CDR2 FQGNSA.

This chain joins TRBV5-6 and TRBJ2-7; 7 bases align to TRBD1. The germline CDR1 and CDR2 sequences are SGHDT and YYEEEE. The V gene end was trimmed by 3 bases and the J gene end by 2 bases; junction bases not matched to a gene: 5. The CDR3 is 14 residues long. CDR3 amino acids: CASSSGQFTYEQYF. DNA of the CDR3: TGTGCCAGCAGCTCGGGACAGTTTACCTACGAGCAGTACTTC.

The chain joins TRBV27 to TRBJ2-1, with TRBD1 as a possible D gene (7 bases). V was cut by 7 bases and J by 0 bases, with 10 bases left in between. Germline V lookup: CDR1 MNHEY, CDR2 SMNVEV (reference sequence). This CDR3 comprises 14 residues. This CDR3 reads CASMEGASYNEQFF. DNA of the CDR3: TGTGCCAGCATGGAGGGGGCCTCCTACAATGAGCAGTTCTTC.

This clone was detected a few times. The genes are TRBV7-3 and TRBJ2-7; 15 bases map to TRBD2. This CDR3 region has 21 residues. The V gene end was trimmed by 3 bases and the J gene end by 3 bases; junction bases not matched to a gene: 18. CDR1 and CDR2 (germline): SGHTA, FQGTGA. The CDR3 DNA sequence: TGTGCCAGCAGCTTGCGTCGTTGGACGGGACTAGCGGGGGGAACGAACTACGAGCAGTACTTC. Translated: CASSLRRWTGLAGGTNYEQYF.

V usage is TRBV4-1 and J usage is TRBJ1-4; D unclear. CDR1 MGHRA and CDR2 YSYEKL come from the germline V gene. Trimming stripped 4 bases from V and 8 bases from J, with 11 bases between. This CDR3 has 13 amino acids. The DNA for the CDR3 is TGCGCCAGCAGCCTCCTCCACGGGGAAAAACTGTTTTTT. Translation: CASSLLHGEKLFF.

This clone was seen only once. The chain uses TRBV25-1 and TRBJ2-1; 15 bases map to TRBD2. The V gene's germline CDR1 is MGHDK and CDR2 SYGVNS. The CDR3 loop spans 18 amino acids. V shed 4 bases and J 5 bases; nucleotides not matched to a gene: 9. CDR3 in amino acids: CASSATGLAGGMDNEQFF. The DNA for the CDR3 is TGTGCCAGCAGTGCGACGGGACTAGCGGGAGGAATGGACAATGAGCAGTTCTTC.

This clone was detected once. The chain recombines TRBV30 with TRBJ1-6, with 8 bases fitting TRBD1. V dropped 0 bases and J dropped 7; count of bases not matched to a gene: 5. From germline, CDR1 is GTSNPN and CDR2 SVGIG (reference sequence). The CDR3 is 15 residues long. The CDR3 bases are TGTGCCTGGAGTGTACCAGGGGGCGGAAATTCACCCCTCCACTTT. Translating it yields CAWSVPGGGNSPLHF.

This clone occurred a few times. The gene calls are TRBV28 and TRBJ1-2; D perhaps matches TRBD1 (5 bases). This CDR3 is 13 amino acids long. The ends were cut back, 5 bases at V and 0 bases at J, with 7 bases in the middle. Germline CDR1 and CDR2: MDHEN and SYDVKM. Here the CDR3 DNA reads TGTGCCAGCAGTGCGACAGCTAACTATGGCTACACCTTC. This gives the protein CASSATANYGYTF.

The chain employs TRBV27 and TRBJ2-1, with 14 nucleotides matching TRBD2. Germline values: CDR1 MNHEY, CDR2 SMNVEV (reference sequence). The CDR3 totals 17 residues. Germline trimming cut 5 bases from V and 4 bases from J; bases unmatched to any gene: 7. In nucleotides, the CDR3 is TGTGCCAGCAGTCCGGGACTAGCGGGGGTATCGTACAATGAGCAGTTCTTC. Its translation is CASSPGLAGVSYNEQFF.

This clone showed up just a few times. V usage is TRBV6-5 and J usage is TRBJ1-5; 9 bases align to TRBD1. Germline trimming cut 0 bases from V and 2 bases from J; bases unmatched to any gene: 2. The CDR3 consists of 16 residues. Germline loops: CDR1 MNHEY, CDR2 SVGAGI. The CDR3 loop is CASSYSGTGRNQPQHF. The CDR3 DNA follows: TGTGCCAGCAGTTACTCCGGGACAGGGCGCAATCAGCCCCAGCATTTT.